The 18 T cell receptor beta chains below were found in one sample sequenced in a study of glioma-infiltrating T cells after dendritic cell vaccination. The data were produced by immunoSEQ multiplex PCR, yet TCRdb's version contains in-frame clones alone and is incomplete. Among 75,000 to 85,000 clones listed, around 86% were seen once. The time point is: after dendritic cell vaccination, including at tumor progression/relapse. The sample was blood, taken after dendritic cell vaccination. Receptors were obtained from a human donor with glioblastoma.

The genes are TRBV5-1 and TRBJ2-4; 8 bases align to TRBD1. This CDR3 spans 14 amino acids. CDR1 is SGHRS, CDR2 YFSETQ, per germline. The J segment lost 7 bases and the V segment lost 4 bases, leaving 7 bases of the junction unmatched. The CDR3 DNA reads TGCGCCAGCAGCCCGGACAGGGAATGGAACATTCAGTACTTC. Protein sequence: CASSPDREWNIQYF.

This clone was recorded only once. This rearrangement joins TRBV29-1 to TRBJ1-1; no firm D call. The V gene lost 6 bases and the J gene lost 1 base, with 12 bases spanning the gap. Germline V lookup: CDR1 SQVTM, CDR2 ANQGSEA. The CDR3 is 13 amino acids. Written as DNA, the CDR3 is TGCAGCGTGAGTCCCCGGGGGAACACTGAAGCTTTCTTT. As protein: CSVSPRGNTEAFF.

The genes are TRBV11-2 and TRBJ2-5; 7 nucleotides match TRBD1. The J call may be wrong; the DNA end is better matched by TRBJ2-7. This CDR3 region has 15 residues. Germline CDR1 SGHAT, CDR2 FQNNGV. CDR3 protein: CASSSRDSYGDEQYF. The CDR3 DNA follows: TGTGCCAGCAGCTCCAGGGACAGCTACGGGGACGAGCAGTACTTC.

The chain is built from TRBV19 and TRBJ1-5; 9 bases map to TRBD1. Germline-derived CDR1 and CDR2 are LNHDA and SQIVND (reference sequence). Trimming cost V 8 bases and J 5 bases; bases outside gene matches: 4. The CDR3 sequence is 13 residues long. The CDR3 region has the DNA TGTGCCAGTGCGGACAGGGGAGATCAGCCCCAGCATTTT. Amino acids: CASADRGDQPQHF.

This clone was observed once. This chain links TRBV5-1 with TRBJ2-1; a weak D match, TRBD2 (6 bases). CDR3 length equals 14 residues. Germline V lookup: CDR1 SGHRS, CDR2 YFSETQ. Between the trimmed V and J ends, which lost 0 bases and 9 bases, there was a span of 13 bases. This chain's CDR3 is CASSLDASAVEQFF. The CDR3 DNA reads as TGCGCCAGCAGCTTGGACGCTAGCGCGGTTGAGCAGTTCTTC.

Details on this clone: Additional DNA sequences in this sample encode the identical CDR3. The CDR3 sequence is CASSSGSNYGYTF. DNA of the CDR3: TGCGCCAGCAGCTCCGGTTCTAACTATGGCTACACCTTC. This sequence joins TRBV5-1 and TRBJ1-2; D unclear. Trimming shortened V by 3 bases and J by 0 bases, and 6 bases separated the two germline ends. CDR1 and CDR2 (germline): SGHRS, YFSETQ. The CDR3 covers 13 residues.

The CDR3 loop is CASSDGQTGANVLTF. Here the CDR3 DNA reads TGTGCCAGCAGTGACGGACAGACTGGGGCCAACGTCCTGACTTTC. The rearrangement links TRBV6-4 to TRBJ2-6; tentative D call: TRBD1 (6 bases). This CDR3 is 15 amino acids long. V was shortened by 2 bases and J by 2 bases, with 7 bases between the two germline ends. Germline CDR1 reads MRHNA; CDR2 reads SNTAGT.

The chain joins TRBV11-2 to TRBJ1-5; D ambiguous. V lost 3 bases, J lost 5 bases, and 14 bases lay in between. The CDR3 covers 15 residues. Germline V gives CDR1 SGHAT, CDR2 FQNNGV. DNA for the CDR3: TGTGCCAGCAGCTTGAGGCAAAGGGAGGATCAGCCCCAGCATTTT. Its protein is CASSLRQREDQPQHF.

CDR3 DNA: TGTGCCAGCACGGGATCGGGACAGGGTACGAGGGAGCTGTTTTTT. This gives the protein CASTGSGQGTRELFF. The rearrangement links TRBV6-5 to TRBJ2-2; 9 nucleotides align to TRBD1. V trimming: 7 bases; J trimming: 9 bases; junction bases outside the gene matches: 12. The CDR3 totals 15 residues. The V gene's germline CDR1 is MNHEY and CDR2 SVGAGI.

V is TRBV12-5 and J is TRBJ1-4; D unresolved. V was clipped by 4 bases and J by 8 bases, with 11 bases between them. Germline V gene sequence: CDR1 LGHNT, CDR2 FRNRAP. This CDR3 is 13 amino acids long. This chain's CDR3 is CASGSITGEKLFF. The CDR3 nucleotides are TGTGCTAGTGGTTCGATCACGGGGGAAAAACTGTTTTTT.

The genes are TRBV5-1 and TRBJ1-5; no clear D. Looked up from germline, CDR1 is SGHRS and CDR2 is YFSETQ. With 7 bases removed from V and 8 bases from J, the gap between germline ends came to 16 bases. The CDR3 consists of 13 residues. CDR3 DNA: TGCGCCAGCCAAAAAGACTCCATGGAGCCCCAGCATTTT. Translated: CASQKDSMEPQHF.

This chain links TRBV5-6 with TRBJ2-5, with 8 bases fitting TRBD2. This CDR3 has 16 residues. Germline-derived CDR1 and CDR2 are SGHDT and YYEEEE. V shed 4 bases and J 6 bases; nucleotides not matched to a gene: 14. For the CDR3, the DNA is TGTGCCAGCAGCCAGCTCCCAGCGGGGGTGCAGAAGACCCAGTACTTC. Its translation is CASSQLPAGVQKTQYF. The variable domain in full, with the rest retrieved from reference TRBV5-6 and TRBJ2-5, is DAGVTQSPTHLIKTRGQQVTLRCSPKSGHDTVSWYQQALGQGPQFIFQYYEEEERQRGNFPDRFSGHQFPNYSSELNVNALLLGDSALYLCASSQLPAGVQKTQYFGPGTRLLVL.

The rearrangement links TRBV5-6 to TRBJ1-1, with 7 positions matching TRBD1. The trim removed 4 bases at V and 3 bases at J, leaving 9 bases unmatched. The CDR3 runs 15 residues. CDR1 and CDR2 (germline): SGHDT, YYEEEE. CDR3 nucleotides: TGTGCCAGCAGCCCCAGGGGGACTGGGTACACTGAAGCTTTCTTT. It translates to CASSPRGTGYTEAFF.

The gene calls are TRBV19 and TRBJ2-7; 11 bases fit TRBD2. CDR1 and CDR2 from the germline V gene are LNHDA and SQIVND (reference sequence). The V gene end was trimmed by 6 bases and the J gene end by 5 bases; junction bases not matched to a gene: 9. This CDR3 spans 15 amino acids. CDR3 DNA: TGTGCCAGTAGGACTATAGCGGGAGGGCCTAACGAGCAGTACTTC. Translating it yields CASRTIAGGPNEQYF.

This clone turned up a few times. J is TRBJ2-7 and V is TRBV7-9, with 7 bases aligning to TRBD1. CDR3 size: 14 residues. Per the germline V gene, CDR1 is SEHNR and CDR2 is FQNEAQ (reference sequence). Losses at the gene ends were 4 bases for V and 5 bases for J; bases not matched to a gene: 8. CDR3 in DNA: TGTGCCAGCAGCTCCCGGGACAGAAGCCACGAGCAGTACTTC. Translating it yields CASSSRDRSHEQYF.

The chain has TRBV6-6 and TRBJ1-5; possibly TRBD1 for D (6 bases). The length of the CDR3 is 14 residues. In germline, CDR1 is MNHNY, CDR2 SVGAGI (reference sequence). V dropped 7 bases and J dropped 4 bases, with 14 bases sitting between them. CDR3 protein: CASTLDSRNQPQHF. The CDR3 bases are TGTGCCAGCACTCTGGACAGTCGGAATCAGCCCCAGCATTTT.

J is TRBJ1-2 and V is TRBV19; TRBD1 matches at 7 bases. CDR3 length: 14 amino acids. CDR1 is LNHDA and CDR2 is SQIVND in the germline V gene (reference sequence). V was clipped by 6 bases and J by 4 bases; unmatched bases: 8. The CDR3 sequence is CASRADRDTYGYTF. The CDR3 coding sequence is TGTGCCAGTAGGGCCGACAGGGACACCTATGGCTACACCTTC.

The chain carries TRBV27 and TRBJ2-3; weak D call: TRBD2 (6 bases). The CDR3 length is 18 residues. The V end lost 2 bases, the J end lost 3 bases, and 21 bases lay between the germline ends. Germline-derived CDR1 and CDR2 are MNHEY and SMNVEV (reference sequence). The CDR3 nucleotides are TGTGCCAGCAGTTTAGCGGGGCAGCTACACCGGGCGACAGATACGCAGTATTTT. The encoded protein is CASSLAGQLHRATDTQYF.